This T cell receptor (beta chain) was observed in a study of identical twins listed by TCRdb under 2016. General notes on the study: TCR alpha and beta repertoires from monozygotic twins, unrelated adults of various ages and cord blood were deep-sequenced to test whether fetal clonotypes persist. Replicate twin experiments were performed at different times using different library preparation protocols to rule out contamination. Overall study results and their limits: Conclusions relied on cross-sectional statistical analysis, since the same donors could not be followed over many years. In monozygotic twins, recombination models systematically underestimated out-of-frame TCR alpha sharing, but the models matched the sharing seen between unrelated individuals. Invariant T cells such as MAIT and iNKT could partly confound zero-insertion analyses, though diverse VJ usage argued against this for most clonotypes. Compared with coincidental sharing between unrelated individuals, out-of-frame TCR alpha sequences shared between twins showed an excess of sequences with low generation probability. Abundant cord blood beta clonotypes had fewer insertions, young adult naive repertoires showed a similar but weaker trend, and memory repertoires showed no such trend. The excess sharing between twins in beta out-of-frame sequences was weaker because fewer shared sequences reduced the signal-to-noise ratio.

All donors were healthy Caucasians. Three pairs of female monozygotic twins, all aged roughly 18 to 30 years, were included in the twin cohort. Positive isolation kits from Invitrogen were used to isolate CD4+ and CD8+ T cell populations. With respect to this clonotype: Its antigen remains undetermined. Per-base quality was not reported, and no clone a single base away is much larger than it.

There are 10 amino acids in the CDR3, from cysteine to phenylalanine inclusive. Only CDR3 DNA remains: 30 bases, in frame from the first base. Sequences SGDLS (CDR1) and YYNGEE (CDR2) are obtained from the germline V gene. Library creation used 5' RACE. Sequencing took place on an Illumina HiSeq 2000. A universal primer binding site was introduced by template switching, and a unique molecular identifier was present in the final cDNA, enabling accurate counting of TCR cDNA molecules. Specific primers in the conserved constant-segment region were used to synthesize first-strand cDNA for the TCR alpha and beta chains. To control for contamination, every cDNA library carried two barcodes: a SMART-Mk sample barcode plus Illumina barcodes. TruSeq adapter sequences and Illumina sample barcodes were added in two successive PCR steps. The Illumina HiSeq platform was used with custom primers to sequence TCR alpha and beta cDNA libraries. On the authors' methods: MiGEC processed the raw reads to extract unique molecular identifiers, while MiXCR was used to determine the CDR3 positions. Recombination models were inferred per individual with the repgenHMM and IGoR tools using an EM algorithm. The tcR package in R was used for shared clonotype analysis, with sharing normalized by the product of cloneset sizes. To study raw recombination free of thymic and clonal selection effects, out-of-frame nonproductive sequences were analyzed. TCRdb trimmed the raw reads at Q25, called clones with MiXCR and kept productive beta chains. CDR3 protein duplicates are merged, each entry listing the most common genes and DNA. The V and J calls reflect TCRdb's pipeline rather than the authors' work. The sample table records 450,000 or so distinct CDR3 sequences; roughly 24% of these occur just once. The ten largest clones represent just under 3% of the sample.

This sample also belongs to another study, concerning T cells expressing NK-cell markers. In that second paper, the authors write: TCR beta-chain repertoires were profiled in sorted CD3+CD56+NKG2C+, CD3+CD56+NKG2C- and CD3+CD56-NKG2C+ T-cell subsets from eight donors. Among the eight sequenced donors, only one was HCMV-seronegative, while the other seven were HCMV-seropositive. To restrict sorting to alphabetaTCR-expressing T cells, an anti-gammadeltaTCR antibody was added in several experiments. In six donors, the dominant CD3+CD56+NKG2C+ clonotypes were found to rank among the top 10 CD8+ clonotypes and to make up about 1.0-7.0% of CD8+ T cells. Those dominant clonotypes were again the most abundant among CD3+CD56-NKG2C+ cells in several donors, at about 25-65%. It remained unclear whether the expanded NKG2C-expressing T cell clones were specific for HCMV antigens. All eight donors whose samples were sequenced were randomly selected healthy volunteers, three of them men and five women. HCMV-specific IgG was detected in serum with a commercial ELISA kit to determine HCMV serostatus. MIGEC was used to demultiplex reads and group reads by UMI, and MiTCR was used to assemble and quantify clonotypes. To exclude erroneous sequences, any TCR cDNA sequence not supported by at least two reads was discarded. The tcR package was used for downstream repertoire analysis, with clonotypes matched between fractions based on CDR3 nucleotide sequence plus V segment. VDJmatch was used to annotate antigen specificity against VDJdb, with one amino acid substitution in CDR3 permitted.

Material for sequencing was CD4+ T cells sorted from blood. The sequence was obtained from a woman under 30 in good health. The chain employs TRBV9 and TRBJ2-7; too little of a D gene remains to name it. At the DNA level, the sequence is TGTGTCTGGGCAGTTTACGAGCAGTACTTC. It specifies CVWAVYEQYF.